This T cell receptor beta chain is drawn from a study of control samples from healthy donors and cancer patients. Clones were read by immunoSEQ multiplex PCR, and TCRdb kept only the in-frame ones, dropping some. The table has roughly 94,000 clones, approximately 84% seen once. Germline V gene lookup returns CDR1 GTSNPN and CDR2 SVGIG (reference sequence). V lost 3 bases, J lost 2 bases, and 10 bases lay in between. The CDR3 has 13 residues. The J gene is TRBJ1-1, the V gene TRBV30; D remains unclear. The source of this sequence is a man aged 65-85 years with lung cancer. Sequencing was carried out using PBMCs. The CDR3 sequence is CAWREQTNTEAFF. For the CDR3, the DNA is TGTGCCTGGAGGGAGCAGACCAACACTGAAGCTTTCTTT.